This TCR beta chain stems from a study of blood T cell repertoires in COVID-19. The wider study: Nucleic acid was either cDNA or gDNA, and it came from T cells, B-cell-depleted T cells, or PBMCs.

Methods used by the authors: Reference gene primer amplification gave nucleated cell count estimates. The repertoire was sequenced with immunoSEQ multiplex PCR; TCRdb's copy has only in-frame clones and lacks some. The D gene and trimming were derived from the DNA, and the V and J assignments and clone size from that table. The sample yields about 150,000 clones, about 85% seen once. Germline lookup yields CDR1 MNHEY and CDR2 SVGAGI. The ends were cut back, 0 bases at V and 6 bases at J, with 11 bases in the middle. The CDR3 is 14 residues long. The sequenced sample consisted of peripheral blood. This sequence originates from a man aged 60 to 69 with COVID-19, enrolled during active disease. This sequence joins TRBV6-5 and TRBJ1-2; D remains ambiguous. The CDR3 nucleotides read TGTGCCAGCAGTTACTCGAGTCTTCCCAATGGCTACACCTTC. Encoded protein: CASSYSSLPNGYTF.